The rows below give T cell receptor beta chains drawn from one sample of a study of cytomegalovirus exposure and HLA in healthy donors. TCRdb keeps only in-frame clones here, not all; method: immunoSEQ multiplex PCR. The sample carries 130,000 to 150,000 clones, around 72% recorded once. Sequences were obtained from PBMCs. The receptor set was obtained from a human donor in good health. The CDR3 runs from the conserved cysteine through the conserved F or W. A D gene is named only where the DNA matches it firmly. Expanded clones are given a class, and other clones once, few, many or no size at all.

D gene	V gene	clone size	J gene	CDR3 protein	CDR3 DNA
.	TRBV7-2	.	TRBJ1-1	CASSIHPGQPSPEAFF	TGTGCCAGCAGCATCCATCCGGGACAACCCTCCCCCGAAGCTTTCTTT
.	TRBV5-4	.	TRBJ2-3	CASSLELGGRGRNTQYF	TGTGCCAGCAGCTTGGAACTCGGGGGGCGAGGTAGAAATACGCAGTATTTT
TRBD1	TRBV5-6	.	TRBJ1-1	CASSLAIQGAEAFF	TGTGCCAGCAGCTTGGCCATACAGGGGGCTGAAGCTTTCTTT
.	TRBV29-1	once	TRBJ2-1	CSVEGPPGVYNEQFF	TGCAGCGTTGAAGGCCCGCCAGGGGTGTACAATGAGCAGTTCTTC
.	TRBV5-1	few	TRBJ2-2	CASSTETGELFF	TGCGCCAGCAGCACTGAGACCGGGGAGCTGTTTTTT
.	TRBV11-3	.	TRBJ1-2	CASSSPGASGGYTF	TGTGCCAGCAGCTCCCCTGGGGCCTCGGGCGGCTACACCTTC
.	TRBV29-1	.	TRBJ1-1	CSVEVRAARGEAFF	TGCAGCGTTGAAGTACGGGCCGCGCGGGGTGAAGCTTTCTTT
.	TRBV5-1	.	TRBJ2-5	CASSLYGGAGETQYF	TGCGCCAGCAGCTTGTATGGGGGGGCAGGAGAGACCCAGTACTTC
TRBD2	TRBV6-5	few	TRBJ2-1	CASSGTSGDEQFF	TGTGCCAGCAGTGGGACTAGCGGGGATGAGCAGTTCTTC
.	TRBV27	.	TRBJ1-1	CASRYDSRGTEAFF	TGTGCCAGCAGATACGATAGCCGGGGTACTGAAGCTTTCTTT
TRBD2	TRBV11-2	few	TRBJ2-7	CASSWLAGSSYEQYF	TGTGCCAGCAGCTGGCTAGCGGGTAGCTCCTACGAGCAGTACTTC
.	TRBV11-2	.	TRBJ1-1	CASSFGWNTEAFF	TGTGCCAGCAGCTTCGGTTGGAACACTGAAGCTTTCTTT
.	TRBV27	few	TRBJ1-6	CASGLSYNSPLHF	TGTGCCAGCGGACTCTCCTATAATTCACCCCTCCACTTT
.	TRBV30	.	TRBJ2-5	CAWTPGGPETQYF	TGTGCCTGGACCCCCGGGGGGCCAGAGACCCAGTACTTC